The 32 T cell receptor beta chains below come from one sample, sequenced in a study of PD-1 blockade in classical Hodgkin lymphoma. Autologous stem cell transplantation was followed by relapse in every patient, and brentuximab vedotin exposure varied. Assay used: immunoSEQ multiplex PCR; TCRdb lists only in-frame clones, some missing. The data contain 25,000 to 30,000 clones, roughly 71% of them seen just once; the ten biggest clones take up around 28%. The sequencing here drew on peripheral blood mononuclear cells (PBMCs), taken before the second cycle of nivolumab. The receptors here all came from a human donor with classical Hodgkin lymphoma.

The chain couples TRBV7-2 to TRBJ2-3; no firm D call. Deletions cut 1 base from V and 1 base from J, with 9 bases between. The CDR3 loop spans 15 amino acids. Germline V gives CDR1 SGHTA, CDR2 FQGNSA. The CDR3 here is CASSLGVLGTDTQYF. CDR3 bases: TGTGCCAGCAGCTTAGGGGTCCTAGGCACAGATACGCAGTATTTT.

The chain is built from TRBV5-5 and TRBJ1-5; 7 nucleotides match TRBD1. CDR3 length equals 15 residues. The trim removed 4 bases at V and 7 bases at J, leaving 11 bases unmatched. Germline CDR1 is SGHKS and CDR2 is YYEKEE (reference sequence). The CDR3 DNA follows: TGTGCCAGCAGCCTGGACCCAGGGGGTAGGCAGCCCCAGCATTTT. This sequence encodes CASSLDPGGRQPQHF.

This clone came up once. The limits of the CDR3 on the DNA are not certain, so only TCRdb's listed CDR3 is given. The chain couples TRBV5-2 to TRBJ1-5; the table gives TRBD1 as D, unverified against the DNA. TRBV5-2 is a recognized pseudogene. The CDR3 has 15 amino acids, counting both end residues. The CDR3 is CASSFGQGTHQPQHF.

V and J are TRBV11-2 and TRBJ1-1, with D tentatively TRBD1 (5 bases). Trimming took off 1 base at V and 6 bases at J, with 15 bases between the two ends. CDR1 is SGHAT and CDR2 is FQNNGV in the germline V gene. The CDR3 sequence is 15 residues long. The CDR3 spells CASSLVRGGLAEAFF. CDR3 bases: TGTGCCAGCAGCTTAGTGAGGGGAGGGCTTGCTGAAGCTTTCTTT.

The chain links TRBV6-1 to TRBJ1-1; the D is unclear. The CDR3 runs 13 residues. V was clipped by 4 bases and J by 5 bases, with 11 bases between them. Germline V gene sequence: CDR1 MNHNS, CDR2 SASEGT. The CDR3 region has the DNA TGTGCCAGCAGTGTTGGAGGGTGGACTGAAGCTTTCTTT. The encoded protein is CASSVGGWTEAFF.

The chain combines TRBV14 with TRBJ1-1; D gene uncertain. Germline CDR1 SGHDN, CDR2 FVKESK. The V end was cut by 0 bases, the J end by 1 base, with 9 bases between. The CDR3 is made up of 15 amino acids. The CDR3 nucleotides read TGTGCCAGCAGCCAAGATTGGGGATGGAACACTGAAGCTTTCTTT. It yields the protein CASSQDWGWNTEAFF.

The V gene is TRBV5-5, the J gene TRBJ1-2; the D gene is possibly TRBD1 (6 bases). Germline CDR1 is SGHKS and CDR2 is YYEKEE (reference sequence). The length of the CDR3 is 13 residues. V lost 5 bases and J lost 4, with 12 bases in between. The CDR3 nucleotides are TGTGCCAGCAGACCCACAGGGAGCTATGGCTACACCTTC. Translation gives CASRPTGSYGYTF.

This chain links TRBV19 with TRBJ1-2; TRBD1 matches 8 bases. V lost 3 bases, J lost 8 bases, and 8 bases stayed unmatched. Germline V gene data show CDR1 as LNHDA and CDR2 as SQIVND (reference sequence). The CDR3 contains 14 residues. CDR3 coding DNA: TGTGCCAGTAGTATCCGAGGACAGGGTGGAGGCTACACCTTC. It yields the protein CASSIRGQGGGYTF.

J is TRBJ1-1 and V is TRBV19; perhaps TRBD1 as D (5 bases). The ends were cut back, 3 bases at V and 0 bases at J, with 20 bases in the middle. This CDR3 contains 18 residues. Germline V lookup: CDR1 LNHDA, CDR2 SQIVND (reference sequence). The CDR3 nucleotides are TGTGCCAGTAGTATGAATTACTGGAGAGGGACGGTGAACACTGAAGCTTTCTTT. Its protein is CASSMNYWRGTVNTEAFF.

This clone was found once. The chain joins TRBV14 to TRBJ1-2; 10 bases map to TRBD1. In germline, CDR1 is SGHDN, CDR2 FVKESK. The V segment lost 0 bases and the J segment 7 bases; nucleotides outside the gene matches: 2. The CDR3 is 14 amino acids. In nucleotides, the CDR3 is TGTGCCAGCAGCCAAGATGGGACAGGGGTTGGCTACACCTTC. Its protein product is CASSQDGTGVGYTF.

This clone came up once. CDR3 coding DNA: TGTGCCAGCAGCCAAGAGTTCCCAGGGGCGAGCAATCAGCCCCAGCATTTT. This translates into CASSQEFPGASNQPQHF. This rearrangement joins TRBV4-2 to TRBJ1-5; possibly TRBD1 for D (6 bases). There are 17 residues in the CDR3. V shed 0 bases and J shed 1 base, with 13 bases lying between them. The germline V gene encodes CDR1 LGHNA and CDR2 YNFKEQ.

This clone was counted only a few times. CDR3 sequence reads: CSVKTGVGTDTQYF. The DNA for the CDR3 is TGCAGCGTAAAGACAGGGGTGGGCACAGATACGCAGTATTTT. The chain couples TRBV29-1 to TRBJ2-3; 8 bases align to TRBD1. This CDR3 comprises 14 residues. The germline V gene has CDR1 SQVTM and CDR2 ANQGSEA. Germline trimming cut 6 bases from V and 1 base from J; bases unmatched to any gene: 6.

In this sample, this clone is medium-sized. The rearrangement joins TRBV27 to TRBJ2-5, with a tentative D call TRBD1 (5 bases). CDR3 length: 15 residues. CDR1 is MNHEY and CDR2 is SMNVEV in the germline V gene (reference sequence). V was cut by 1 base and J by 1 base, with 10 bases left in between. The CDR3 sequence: CASSLYRSSQETQYF. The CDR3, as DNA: TGTGCCAGCAGTTTATACAGGTCATCCCAAGAGACCCAGTACTTC.

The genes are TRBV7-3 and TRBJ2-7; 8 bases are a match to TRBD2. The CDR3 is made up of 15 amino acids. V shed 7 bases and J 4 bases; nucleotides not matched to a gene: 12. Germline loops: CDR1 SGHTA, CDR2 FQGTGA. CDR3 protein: CASTPGIPGGYEQYF. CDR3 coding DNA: TGTGCCAGCACCCCCGGAATTCCGGGGGGGTACGAGCAGTACTTC.

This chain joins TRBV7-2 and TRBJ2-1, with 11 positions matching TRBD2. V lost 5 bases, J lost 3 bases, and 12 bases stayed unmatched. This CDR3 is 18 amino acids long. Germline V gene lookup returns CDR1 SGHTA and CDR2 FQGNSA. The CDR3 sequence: CASSTRGSGRALYNEQFF. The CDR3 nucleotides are TGTGCCAGCAGCACTCGGGGTAGCGGGAGGGCCCTCTACAATGAGCAGTTCTTC.

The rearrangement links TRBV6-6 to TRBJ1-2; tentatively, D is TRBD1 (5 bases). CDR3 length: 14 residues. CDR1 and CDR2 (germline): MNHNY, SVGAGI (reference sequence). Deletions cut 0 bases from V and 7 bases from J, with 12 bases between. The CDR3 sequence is CASSYSHPGFGYTF. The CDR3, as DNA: TGTGCCAGCAGTTACTCGCATCCAGGGTTTGGCTACACCTTC.

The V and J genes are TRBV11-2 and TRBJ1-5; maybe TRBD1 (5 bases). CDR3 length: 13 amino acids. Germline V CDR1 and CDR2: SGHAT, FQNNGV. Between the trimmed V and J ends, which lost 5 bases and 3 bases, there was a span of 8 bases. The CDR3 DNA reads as TGTGCCAGCAGCAAGGACATCAATCAGCCCCAGCATTTT. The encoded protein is CASSKDINQPQHF. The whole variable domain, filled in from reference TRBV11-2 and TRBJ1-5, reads EAGVAQSPRYKIIEKRQSVAFWCNPISGHATLYWYQQILGQGPKLLIQFQNNGVVDDSQLPKDRFSAERLKGVDSTLKIQPAKLEDSAVYLCASSKDINQPQHFGDGTRLSIL.

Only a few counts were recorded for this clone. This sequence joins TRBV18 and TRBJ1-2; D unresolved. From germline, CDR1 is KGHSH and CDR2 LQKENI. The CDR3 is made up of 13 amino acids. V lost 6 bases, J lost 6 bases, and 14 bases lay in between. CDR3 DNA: TGTGCCAGCTCCCCGACACCGGACGATGGCTACACCTTC. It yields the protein CASSPTPDDGYTF.

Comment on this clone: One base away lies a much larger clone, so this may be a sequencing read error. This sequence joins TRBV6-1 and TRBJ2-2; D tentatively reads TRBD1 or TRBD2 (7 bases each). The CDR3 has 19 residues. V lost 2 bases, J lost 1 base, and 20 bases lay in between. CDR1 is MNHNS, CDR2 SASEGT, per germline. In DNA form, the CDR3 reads TGTGCCAGCAGTGAAAGGCCAGGGGGGGCGCAATTGAACACCGGGGAGCTGTTTTTT. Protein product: CASSERPGGAQLNTGELFF.

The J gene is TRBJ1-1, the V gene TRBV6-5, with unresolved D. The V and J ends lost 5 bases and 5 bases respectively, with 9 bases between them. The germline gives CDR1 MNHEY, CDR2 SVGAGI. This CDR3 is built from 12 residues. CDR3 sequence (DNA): TGTGCCAGCAGTCCGGGCAAGACTGAAGCTTTCTTT. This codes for CASSPGKTEAFF.

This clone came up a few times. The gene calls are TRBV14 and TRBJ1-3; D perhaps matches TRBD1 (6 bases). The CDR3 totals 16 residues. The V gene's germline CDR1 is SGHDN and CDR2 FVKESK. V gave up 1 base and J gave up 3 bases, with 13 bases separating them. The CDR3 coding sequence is TGTGCCAGCAGCCAAGGCGCGGGACATCTTGGAAACACCATATATTTT. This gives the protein CASSQGAGHLGNTIYF.

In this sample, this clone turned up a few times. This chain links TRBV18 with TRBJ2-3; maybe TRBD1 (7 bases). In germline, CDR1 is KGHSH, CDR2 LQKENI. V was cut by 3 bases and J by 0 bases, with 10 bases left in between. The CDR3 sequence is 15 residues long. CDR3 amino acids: CASSPTGTSTDTQYF. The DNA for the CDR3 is TGTGCCAGCTCACCGACAGGGACTAGCACAGATACGCAGTATTTT.

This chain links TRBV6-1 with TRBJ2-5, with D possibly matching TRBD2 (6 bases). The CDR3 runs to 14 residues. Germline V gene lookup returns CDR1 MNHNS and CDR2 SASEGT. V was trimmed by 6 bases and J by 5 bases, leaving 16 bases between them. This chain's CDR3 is CASRRAEGRETQYF. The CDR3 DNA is TGTGCCAGCAGGCGGGCCGAGGGGAGGGAGACCCAGTACTTC.

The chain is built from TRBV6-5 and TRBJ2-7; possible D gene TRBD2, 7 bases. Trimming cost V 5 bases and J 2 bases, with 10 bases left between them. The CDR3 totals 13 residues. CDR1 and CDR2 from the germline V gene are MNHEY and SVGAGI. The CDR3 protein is CASSEGGTYEQYF. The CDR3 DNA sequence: TGTGCCAGCAGTGAGGGGGGGACCTACGAGCAGTACTTC.

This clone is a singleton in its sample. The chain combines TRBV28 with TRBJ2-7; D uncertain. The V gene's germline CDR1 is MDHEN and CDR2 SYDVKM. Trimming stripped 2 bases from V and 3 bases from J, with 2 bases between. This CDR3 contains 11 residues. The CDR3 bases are TGTGCCAGCAGTTTAGGCTACGAGCAGTACTTC. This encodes CASSLGYEQYF.

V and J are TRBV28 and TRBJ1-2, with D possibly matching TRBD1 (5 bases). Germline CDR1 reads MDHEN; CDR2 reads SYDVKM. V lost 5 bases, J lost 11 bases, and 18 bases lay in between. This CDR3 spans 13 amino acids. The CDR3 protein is CASSGGTIAGYTF. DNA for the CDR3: TGTGCCAGCAGTGGGGGTACAATTGCTGGTTACACCTTC.

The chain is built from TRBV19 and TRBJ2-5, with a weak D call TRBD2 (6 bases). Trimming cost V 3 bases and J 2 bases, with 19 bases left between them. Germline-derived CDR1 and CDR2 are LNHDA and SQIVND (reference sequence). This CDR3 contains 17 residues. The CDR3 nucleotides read TGTGCCAGTAGTATTCTCCCGACAAACGGGGGTCAAGAGACCCAGTACTTC. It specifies CASSILPTNGGQETQYF.

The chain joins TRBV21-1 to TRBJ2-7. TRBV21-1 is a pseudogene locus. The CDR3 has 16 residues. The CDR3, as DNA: TGTGCCAGCAGCAAAGCTCCTCGGACCCCCGCCTACGAGCAGTACGTC. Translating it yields CASSKAPRTPAYEQYV.

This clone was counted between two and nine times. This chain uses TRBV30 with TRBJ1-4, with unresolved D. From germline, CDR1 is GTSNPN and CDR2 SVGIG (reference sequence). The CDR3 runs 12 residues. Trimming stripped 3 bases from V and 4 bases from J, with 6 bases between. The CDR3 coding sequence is TGTGCCTGGAGGGACCTTAATGAAAAACTGTTTTTT. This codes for CAWRDLNEKLFF.

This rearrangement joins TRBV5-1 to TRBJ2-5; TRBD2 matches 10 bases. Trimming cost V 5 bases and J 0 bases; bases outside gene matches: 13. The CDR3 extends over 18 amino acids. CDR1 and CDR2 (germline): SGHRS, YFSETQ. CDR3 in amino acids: CASRTGLAASAHQETQYF. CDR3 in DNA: TGCGCCAGCAGGACCGGACTAGCGGCTTCAGCGCACCAAGAGACCCAGTACTTC.

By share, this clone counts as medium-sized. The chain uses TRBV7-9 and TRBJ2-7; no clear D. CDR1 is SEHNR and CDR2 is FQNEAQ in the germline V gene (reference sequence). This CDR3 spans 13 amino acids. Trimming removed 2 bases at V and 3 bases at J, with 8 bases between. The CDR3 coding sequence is TGTGCCAGCAGCTTAAACGCTGACTACGAGCAGTACGTC. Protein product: CASSLNADYEQYV.

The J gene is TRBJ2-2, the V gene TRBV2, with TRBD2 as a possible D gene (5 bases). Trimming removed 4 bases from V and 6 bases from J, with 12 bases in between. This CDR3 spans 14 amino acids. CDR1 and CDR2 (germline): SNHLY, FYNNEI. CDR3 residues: CASSGRPGAGELFF. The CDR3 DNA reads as TGTGCCAGCAGTGGGAGGCCAGGCGCCGGGGAGCTGTTTTTT.